The source of this T cell receptor (beta chain) is a study of blood T cell repertoires in COVID-19. V lost 5 bases and J lost 4, with 17 bases in between. The CDR3 contains 15 residues. Germline CDR1 and CDR2: SGHAT and FQNNGV. Repertoires were generated with immunoSEQ multiplex PCR, while TCRdb's copy carries only in-frame clones and drops some. The table includes some 300,000 clones, 86% detected once. This chain links TRBV11-2 with TRBJ1-2; D might be TRBD1 (5 bases). The clonotype comes from a woman in her 70s with COVID-19, enrolled during active disease. Input material: peripheral blood. The CDR3 reads CASSPSPGHFYGYTF. In nucleotides, the CDR3 is TGTGCCAGCAGCCCCTCCCCAGGACATTTCTATGGCTACACCTTC. Full variable domain (rest looked up from reference TRBV11-2 and TRBJ1-2): EAGVAQSPRYKIIEKRQSVAFWCNPISGHATLYWYQQILGQGPKLLIQFQNNGVVDDSQLPKDRFSAERLKGVDSTLKIQPAKLEDSAVYLCASSPSPGHFYGYTFGSGTRLTVV.